Listed below are T cell receptor beta chains from one sample, sequenced in a study of neoadjuvant anti-PD-1 for oral cavity cancer. Repertoires were generated with immunoSEQ multiplex PCR, while TCRdb's copy carries only in-frame clones and drops some. Of over 8,000 clones in the sample, 75% to 85% were seen once. Here the sequenced sample was PBMCs, taken after nivolumab (anti-PD-1) treatment. The receptors here all came from a person aged 35-80 years with oral cavity squamous cell carcinoma. Each CDR3 is given with its conserved first and last residue. The D gene is left open where the match is weak. The size of a clone is reported for some rows only, either as once, few or many, or as a class for expanded clones.

>TRBJ1-2|TRBV7-8|NA|TRBD1
CASSLRGGIDYGYTF
TGTGCCAGCAGCTTACGAGGGGGCATTGACTATGGCTACACCTTC
>TRBJ2-5|TRBV2|NA|TRBD1
CASRIQGSIRETQYF
TGTGCCAGCAGGATACAGGGGTCTATCCGAGAGACCCAGTACTTC
>TRBJ1-1|TRBV10-3|NA|TRBD1
CAIRQGPEAFF
TGTGCCATCAGACAGGGGCCTGAAGCTTTCTTT
>TRBJ1-1|TRBV18|NA|NA
CASSLTGPNTEAFF
TGTGCCAGCTCACTGACTGGGCCGAACACTGAAGCTTTCTTT
>TRBJ2-1|TRBV7-2|NA|NA
CASSLTPQVGEQFF
TGTGCCAGCAGCTTGACACCTCAGGTGGGCGAGCAGTTCTTC
>TRBJ1-5|TRBV2|few|TRBD1
CASSTGQGYQPQHF
TGTGCCAGCAGCACGGGACAGGGTTATCAGCCCCAGCATTTT
>TRBJ1-5|TRBV7-2|NA|NA
CASSLAGRREQPQHF
TGTGCCAGCAGCTTAGCGGGGCGGCGGGAGCAGCCCCAGCATTTT
>TRBJ2-7|TRBV19|NA|NA
CASSGATLSYEQYF
TGTGCCAGTAGCGGGGCCACTCTCTCCTACGAGCAGTACTTC
>TRBJ2-7|TRBV29-1|once|TRBD1
CSVAGTGVIGEQYF
TGCAGCGTTGCCGGGACAGGGGTTATAGGCGAGCAGTACTTC
>TRBJ2-1|TRBV11-2|NA|NA
CASSPRREQFF
TGTGCCAGCAGCCCTCGGAGGGAGCAGTTCTTC
>TRBJ2-2|TRBV6-4|few|TRBD1
CASSRSGTGANTGELFF
TGTGCCAGCAGCCGCTCCGGGACAGGGGCGAACACCGGGGAGCTGTTTTTT
>TRBJ2-5|TRBV28|NA|NA
CASSLPQKETQYF
TGTGCCAGCAGTTTACCCCAGAAAGAGACCCAGTACTTC
>TRBJ2-3|TRBV28|NA|NA
CASSPLRGASTDTQYF
TGTGCCAGCAGTCCCTTGAGGGGGGCTAGCACAGATACGCAGTATTTT
>TRBJ2-7|TRBV7-9|once|NA
CASSLRQGPQYF
TGTGCCAGCAGCTTACGTCAGGGGCCGCAGTACTTC
>TRBJ1-1|TRBV15|few|TRBD1
CATSRARQGTEAFF
TGTGCCACCAGCCGAGCGAGACAGGGAACTGAAGCTTTCTTT
>TRBJ1-2|TRBV2|few|TRBD1
CASRGRQGNYGYTF
TGTGCCAGCAGGGGTCGACAGGGGAACTATGGCTACACCTTC
>TRBJ1-2|TRBV12-5|NA|NA
CASGSERYTF
TGTGCTAGTGGTTCCGAGCGCTACACCTTC
>TRBJ1-2|TRBV7-9|NA|TRBD1
CASSDPTGGGHYGYTF
TGTGCCAGCAGCGACCCGACAGGGGGGGGTCACTATGGCTACACCTTC
>TRBJ2-7|TRBV27|NA|TRBD2
CASSSRIAGGGHEQYF
TGTGCCAGCAGTTCGCGGATAGCGGGAGGAGGCCACGAGCAGTACTTC
>TRBJ1-4|TRBV7-6|NA|NA
CASSFATNEKLFF
TGTGCCAGCAGCTTTGCAACTAATGAAAAACTGTTTTTT
>TRBJ2-4|TRBV5-4|NA|NA
CASSLGARDIQYF
TGTGCCAGCAGCTTAGGAGCGCGGGACATTCAGTACTTC
>TRBJ2-5|TRBV2|NA|TRBD2
CASRLTSGETQYF
TGTGCCAGCAGACTCACTAGCGGAGAGACCCAGTACTTC
>TRBJ2-7|TRBV19|once|NA
CASSPGGPRSSYEQYF
TGTGCCAGTAGCCCCGGGGGACCCAGGAGCTCCTACGAGCAGTACTTC
>TRBJ2-7|TRBV6-5|NA|TRBD1
CASSSSPGGSYEQYF
TGTGCCAGCAGTTCAAGCCCAGGGGGCTCCTACGAGCAGTACTTC
>TRBJ2-6|TRBV30|NA|NA
CAWSLGAGANVLTF
TGTGCCTGGAGTCTTGGGGCTGGGGCCAACGTCCTGACTTTC
>TRBJ2-1|TRBV19|NA|TRBD2
CASSMRTSGGRSYNEQFF
TGTGCCAGTAGTATGAGGACTAGCGGGGGGCGTTCCTACAATGAGCAGTTCTTC
>TRBJ1-2|TRBV2|few|TRBD1
CASSARQGNYGYTF
TGTGCCAGCAGTGCTAGACAGGGTAACTATGGCTACACCTTC
>TRBJ2-6|TRBV5-4|NA|TRBD1
CASSYGQGVFGANVLTF
TGTGCCAGCAGCTATGGACAGGGAGTCTTTGGGGCCAACGTCCTGACTTTC
>TRBJ2-7|TRBV5-5|few|TRBD1
CASSLTGVGEQYF
TGTGCCAGCAGCTTGACAGGGGTTGGGGAGCAGTACTTC
>TRBJ2-2|TRBV25-1|once|TRBD1
CASSEYGTGGLGELFF
TGTGCCAGCAGTGAATATGGAACAGGGGGTCTCGGGGAGCTGTTTTTT
>TRBJ1-1|TRBV5-6|NA|NA
CASSLGGRNTEAFF
TGTGCCAGCAGCTTGGGAGGACGGAACACTGAAGCTTTCTTT
>TRBJ2-1|TRBV19|NA|NA
CASSIDPPGAYNEQFF
TGTGCCAGTAGTATAGATCCCCCAGGGGCCTACAATGAGCAGTTCTTC
>TRBJ2-7|TRBV29-1|NA|TRBD1
CSVEKDRGYEQYF
TGCAGCGTTGAAAAAGACAGGGGCTACGAGCAGTACTTC
>TRBJ2-3|TRBV10-3|once|NA
CAISEAGRSTDTQYF
TGTGCCATCAGTGAGGCCGGGCGTAGCACAGATACGCAGTATTTT
>TRBJ1-1|TRBV13|NA|TRBD1
CASSSLGQALRRNTEAFF
TGTGCCAGCAGTTCCCTCGGACAGGCTCTGAGAAGGAACACTGAAGCTTTCTTT
>TRBJ2-5|TRBV30|NA|NA
CAWSVPGSLGTQYF
TGTGCCTGGAGTGTACCCGGCAGTCTGGGGACCCAGTACTTC
>TRBJ2-1|TRBV7-9|NA|TRBD2
CASSPGGTRMNEQFF
TGTGCCAGCAGCCCCGGGGGGACTAGGATGAATGAGCAGTTCTTC
>TRBJ2-7|TRBV5-5|NA|TRBD1
CASSYDRGYEQYF
TGTGCCAGCAGCTATGACAGGGGCTACGAGCAGTACTTC
>TRBJ2-3|TRBV7-2|NA|NA
CASSIGTSSTDTQYF
TGTGCCAGCAGCATCGGGACTTCTAGCACAGATACGCAGTATTTT
>TRBJ1-1|TRBV2|few|NA
CASRGGSVYTEAFF
TGTGCCAGCAGGGGGGGGAGTGTCTACACTGAAGCTTTCTTT
>TRBJ1-6|TRBV19|NA|TRBD1
CASGTVYNSPLHF
TGTGCCAGTGGGACAGTATATAATTCACCCCTCCACTTT
>TRBJ2-3|TRBV11-2|NA|NA
CASSLARDGTDTQYF
TGTGCCAGCAGCTTAGCCAGGGATGGGACAGATACGCAGTATTTT
>TRBJ2-5|TRBV4-2|few|TRBD2
CASSQASGSGETQYF
TGTGCCAGCAGCCAGGCTAGCGGGAGTGGAGAGACCCAGTACTTC
>TRBJ2-5|TRBV2|NA|NA
CASGTWYGQAGQETQYF
TGTGCCAGCGGCACCTGGTACGGACAAGCGGGCCAAGAGACCCAGTACTTC
>TRBJ2-1|TRBV5-1|NA|TRBD2
CASSPGLAPSSYNEQFF
TGCGCCAGCAGCCCCGGACTAGCGCCGAGCTCCTACAATGAGCAGTTCTTC
>TRBJ2-7|TRBV19|once|TRBD1
CASSLQGATNEQYF
TGTGCCAGTAGCCTACAGGGGGCGACAAACGAGCAGTACTTC
>TRBJ2-2|TRBV27|few|NA
CASSYYTGELFF
TGTGCCAGCAGTTACTACACCGGGGAGCTGTTTTTT
>TRBJ1-2|TRBV4-1|NA|NA
CASSRGGGRSYGYTF
TGCGCCAGCAGCCGGGGCGGGGGACGGAGCTATGGCTACACCTTC
>TRBJ1-1|TRBV5-1|few|NA
CASSLVAANTEAFF
TGCGCCAGCAGCTTGGTCGCAGCGAACACTGAAGCTTTCTTT
>TRBJ1-2|TRBV4-1|NA|NA
CASSQIPYSYGYTF
TGCGCCAGCAGCCAAATCCCCTACAGCTATGGCTACACCTTC
>TRBJ2-7|TRBV7-3|NA|TRBD2
CASSLDPGGYEQYF
TGTGCCAGCAGCTTAGACCCGGGGGGCTACGAGCAGTACTTC
>TRBJ2-6|TRBV7-2|NA|TRBD1
CASKRTGEGSGANVLTF
TGTGCCAGCAAGCGGACAGGGGAAGGATCTGGGGCCAACGTCCTGACTTTC
>TRBJ1-5|TRBV28|NA|NA
CASSVQGNQPQHF
TGTGCCAGCAGTGTTCAGGGTAATCAGCCCCAGCATTTT